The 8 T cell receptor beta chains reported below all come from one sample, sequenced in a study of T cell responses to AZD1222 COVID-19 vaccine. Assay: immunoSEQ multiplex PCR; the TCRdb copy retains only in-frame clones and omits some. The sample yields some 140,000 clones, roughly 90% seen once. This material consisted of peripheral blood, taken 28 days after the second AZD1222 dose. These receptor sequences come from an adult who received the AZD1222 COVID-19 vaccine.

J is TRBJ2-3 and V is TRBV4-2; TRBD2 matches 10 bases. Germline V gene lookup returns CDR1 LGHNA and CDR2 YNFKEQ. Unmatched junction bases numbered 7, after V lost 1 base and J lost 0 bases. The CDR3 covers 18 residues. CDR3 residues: CASSQVSLAGVSTDTQYF. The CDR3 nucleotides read TGTGCCAGCAGCCAAGTGAGCCTAGCGGGGGTAAGCACAGATACGCAGTATTTT.

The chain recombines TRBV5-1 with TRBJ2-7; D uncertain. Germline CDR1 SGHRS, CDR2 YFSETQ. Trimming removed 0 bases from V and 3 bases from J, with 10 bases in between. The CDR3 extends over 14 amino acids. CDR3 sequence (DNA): TGCGCCAGCAGCTTGGGGAATTTAGGCTACGAGCAGTACTTC. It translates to CASSLGNLGYEQYF.

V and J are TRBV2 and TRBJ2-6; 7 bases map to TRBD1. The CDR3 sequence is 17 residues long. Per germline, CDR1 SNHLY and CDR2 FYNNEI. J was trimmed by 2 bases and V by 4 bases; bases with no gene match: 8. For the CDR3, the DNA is TGTGCCAGCAGTGGTCAGGGGGTACGAACTGGGGCCAACGTCCTGACTTTC. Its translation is CASSGQGVRTGANVLTF.

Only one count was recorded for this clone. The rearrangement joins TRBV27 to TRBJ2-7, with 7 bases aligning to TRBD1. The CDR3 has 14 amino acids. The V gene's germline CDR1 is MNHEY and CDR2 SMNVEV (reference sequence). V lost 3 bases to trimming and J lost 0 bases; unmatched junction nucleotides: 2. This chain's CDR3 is CASSFGTASYEQYF. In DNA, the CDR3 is TGTGCCAGCAGTTTCGGGACAGCCTCCTACGAGCAGTACTTC.

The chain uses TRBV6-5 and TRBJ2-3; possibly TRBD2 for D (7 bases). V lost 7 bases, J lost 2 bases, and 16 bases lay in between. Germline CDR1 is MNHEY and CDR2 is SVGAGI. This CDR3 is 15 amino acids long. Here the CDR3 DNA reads TGTGCCAGCACCCCCCTGGGGGGGCTCACAGATACGCAGTATTTT. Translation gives CASTPLGGLTDTQYF.

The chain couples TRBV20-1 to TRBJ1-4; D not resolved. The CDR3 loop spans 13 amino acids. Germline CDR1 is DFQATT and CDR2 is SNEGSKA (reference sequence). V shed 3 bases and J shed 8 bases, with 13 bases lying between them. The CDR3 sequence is CSASWGVKEKLFF. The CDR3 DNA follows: TGCAGTGCTAGTTGGGGAGTTAAGGAAAAACTGTTTTTT.

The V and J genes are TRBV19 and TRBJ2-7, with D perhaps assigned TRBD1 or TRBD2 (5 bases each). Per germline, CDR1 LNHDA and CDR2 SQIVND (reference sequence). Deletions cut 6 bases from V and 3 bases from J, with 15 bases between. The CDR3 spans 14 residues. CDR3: CASRGTHQIYEQYF. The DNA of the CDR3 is TGTGCCAGTAGGGGGACCCACCAGATCTACGAGCAGTACTTC.

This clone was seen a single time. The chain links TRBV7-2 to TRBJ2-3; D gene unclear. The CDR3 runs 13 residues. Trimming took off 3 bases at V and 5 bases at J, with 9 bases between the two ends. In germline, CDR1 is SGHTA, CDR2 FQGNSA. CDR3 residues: CASSLAFGDTQYF. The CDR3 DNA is TGTGCCAGCAGCTTGGCCTTCGGAGATACGCAGTATTTT.